Following are 26 T cell receptor beta chains from one sample sequenced in a study of blood T cell repertoires in COVID-19 (TCRdb year 2020). The library was built by means of the immunoSEQ multiplex PCR assay. As stored in TCRdb, this immuneACCESS dataset retains in-frame rearrangements with V and J assigned. A fraction of the clones does not appear; measured against another copy, unresolved V genes explain less than half of the discrepancy, and the remainder lacks a known reason. The sample profile shows 80,000 to 95,000 clones; roughly 76% of them were found once. About a sixth of the sample comes from the top ten. Material: peripheral blood. The origin of the receptors is a woman older than 75 with active or convalescent COVID-19.

This clone appeared a single time. This chain connects TRBV7-2 to TRBJ1-3; D unclear. CDR3 length equals 15 residues. In germline, CDR1 is SGHTA, CDR2 FQGNSA. The V gene lost 5 bases and the J gene lost 2 bases, with 13 bases spanning the gap. The DNA of the CDR3 is TGTGCCAGCAGCGAAAGACTTGGAGCTGGAAACACCATATATTTT. Amino acids: CASSERLGAGNTIYF. Based on the CDR3 plus reference TRBV7-2 and TRBJ1-3, the full variable domain is GAGVSQSPSNKVTEKGKDVELRCDPISGHTALYWYRQSLGQGLEFLIYFQGNSAPDKSGLPSDRFSAERTGGSVSTLTIQRTQQEDSAVYLCASSERLGAGNTIYFGEGSWLTVV.

The chain links TRBV18 to TRBJ1-2; 7 nucleotides agree with TRBD1. The J segment lost 0 bases and the V segment lost 3 bases, leaving 4 bases of the junction unmatched. The CDR3 is 15 amino acids. Germline values: CDR1 KGHSH, CDR2 LQKENI. The CDR3 nucleotides are TGTGCCAGCTCACCCACAGGGGCCTCTAACTATGGCTACACCTTC. Amino acids: CASSPTGASNYGYTF.

The rearrangement links TRBV5-4 to TRBJ2-1; TRBD2 matches at 8 bases. The CDR3 is 16 amino acids. The trim removed 2 bases at V and 0 bases at J, leaving 4 bases unmatched. Germline V CDR1 and CDR2: SGHNT, YYREEE (reference sequence). CDR3 region: CASSFGGRTSYNEQFF. CDR3 nucleotide sequence: TGTGCCAGCAGCTTCGGCGGGAGGACCTCCTACAATGAGCAGTTCTTC.

The table lists this clone with a count of one. The genes are TRBV10-3 and TRBJ1-5, with 9 bases that match TRBD1. Trimming removed 10 bases from V and 5 bases from J; junction bases left unmatched: 12. Germline V CDR1 and CDR2: ENHRY, SYGVKD. The length of the CDR3 is 15 residues. The CDR3: CATHPGTGSYQPQHF. DNA for the CDR3: TGTGCCACACATCCCGGGACAGGGTCATATCAGCCCCAGCATTTT.

This chain joins TRBV7-2 and TRBJ1-2; weak D call: TRBD1 (6 bases). Germline values: CDR1 SGHTA, CDR2 FQGNSA. The CDR3 totals 13 residues. The V end was cut by 8 bases, the J end by 7 bases, with 17 bases between. CDR3 in DNA: TGTGCCAGCGGGGGCGGTGGGCTATCTGGCTACACCTTC. Amino acid sequence: CASGGGGLSGYTF.

The chain has TRBV19 and TRBJ2-1, with 12 bases lining up with TRBD2. Per germline, CDR1 LNHDA and CDR2 SQIVND (reference sequence). CDR3 length equals 13 residues. J was trimmed by 9 bases and V by 6 bases; bases with no gene match: 3. CDR3 coding DNA: TGTGCCAGTAGACTAGCGGGGGGTAGTGAGCAGTTCTTC. It specifies CASRLAGGSEQFF.

For the CDR3, the DNA is TGTGCCAGCAGTTGGGGTGGCGGGCATAGCAATCAGCCCCAGCATTTT. Translating gives CASSWGGGHSNQPQHF. The rearrangement links TRBV6-2 or TRBV6-3 to TRBJ1-5; D gene unclear. Trimming took 4 bases from V and 0 from J, leaving 13 bases between them. This CDR3 is 16 amino acids long. Germline CDR1 is MNHEY and CDR2 is SVGEGT.

In its sample, this clone was seen once. The chain recombines TRBV24-1 with TRBJ1-2; the D gene is possibly TRBD1 (6 bases). The CDR3 runs to 18 residues. The germline CDR1 and CDR2 sequences are KGHDR and SFDVKD. Trimming pared 2 bases from V and 4 bases from J, leaving 22 bases between. The DNA for the CDR3 is TGTGCCACCAGTGATTCTACCAGCCCCAAGACAGGAAGCTATGGCTACACCTTC. It encodes CATSDSTSPKTGSYGYTF.

The rearrangement uses TRBV9 and TRBJ1-2, with TRBD1 matching over 7 bases. The CDR3 covers 13 residues. CDR1 is SGDLS and CDR2 is YYNGEE in the germline V gene. V dropped 7 bases and J dropped 4; count of bases not matched to a gene: 7. For the CDR3, the DNA is TGTGCCAGCGTGGGGACAGATAGCTATGGCTACACCTTC. Translation: CASVGTDSYGYTF.

The chain uses TRBV15 and TRBJ2-2; the D is unclear. This CDR3 comprises 15 residues. Germline values: CDR1 LNHNV, CDR2 YYDKDF (reference sequence). The V end was cut by 1 base, the J end by 5 bases, with 11 bases between. CDR3 loop: CATSRGTPRTGELFF. The CDR3 DNA reads TGTGCCACCAGCAGAGGCACCCCGAGGACCGGGGAGCTGTTTTTT.

J is TRBJ2-3 and V is TRBV10-1; 12 positions agree with TRBD2. The V gene end was trimmed by 4 bases and the J gene end by 6 bases; junction bases not matched to a gene: 5. The CDR3 consists of 15 residues. Germline V CDR1 and CDR2: WNHNN, SYGVQD (reference sequence). The CDR3 DNA sequence: TGCGCCAGCAGTGGACTAGCGGGAGTATGGGATACGCAGTATTTT. Translating it yields CASSGLAGVWDTQYF.

This clone was observed once. V and J are TRBV12-3 or TRBV12-4 and TRBJ2-7, with TRBD1 as a possible D gene (5 bases). Between the trimmed V and J ends, which lost 4 bases and 2 bases, there was a span of 6 bases. The CDR3 is 12 amino acids. The CDR3 is CASSSGTYEQYF. CDR3 in DNA: TGTGCCAGCAGTTCAGGGACCTACGAGCAGTACTTC.

This clone was observed a handful of times. The chain has TRBV7-9 and TRBJ1-4; D is uncertain. Germline CDR1 SEHNR, CDR2 FQNEAQ (reference sequence). Trimming took 5 bases from V and 0 from J, leaving 7 bases between them. The CDR3 covers 14 residues. CDR3 loop: CASSTVSTNEKLFF. Written as DNA, the CDR3 is TGTGCCAGCAGCACAGTTTCAACTAATGAAAAACTGTTTTTT.

The J gene is TRBJ1-5, the V gene TRBV25-1; D is unclear. Germline-derived CDR1 and CDR2 are MGHDK and SYGVNS. Trimming left V 4 bases short and J 4 bases short, with 11 bases between. CDR3 size: 14 residues. CDR3 DNA: TGTGCCAGCAGTGTACTCCGGGATAATCAGCCCCAGCATTTT. Its protein is CASSVLRDNQPQHF.

The chain joins TRBV7-8 to TRBJ2-2; TRBD2 agrees at 9 bases. The CDR3 extends over 17 amino acids. The V gene end was trimmed by 6 bases and the J gene end by 0 bases; junction bases not matched to a gene: 8. Germline CDR1 is SGHVS and CDR2 is FQNEAQ. CDR3: CASRSAGGGANTGELFF. The CDR3 DNA sequence: TGTGCCAGCAGGTCCGCCGGCGGGGGGGCGAACACCGGGGAGCTGTTTTTT.

This sequence joins TRBV2 and TRBJ2-7; TRBD2 might be the D (5 bases). Looked up from germline, CDR1 is SNHLY and CDR2 is FYNNEI. This CDR3 is built from 14 residues. CDR3 sequence: CARGRQLSSYEQYF. The CDR3 bases are TGTGCTAGAGGGCGACAATTAAGCTCCTACGAGCAGTACTTC. The whole variable domain, filled in from reference TRBV2 and TRBJ2-7, reads EPEVTQTPSHQVTQMGQEVILRCVPISNHLYFYWYRQILGQKVEFLVSFYNNEISEKSEIFDDQFSVERPDGSNFTLKIRSTKLEDSAMYFCARGRQLSSYEQYFGPGTRLTVT.

In nucleotides, the CDR3 is TGTGCCAGCAGTGAATCGGGAGGTGCTTACAATCAGCCCCAGCATTTT. This sequence encodes CASSESGGAYNQPQHF. The chain uses TRBV25-1 and TRBJ1-5; D ambiguous. The CDR3 has 16 residues. V was clipped by 1 base and J by 3 bases, with 13 bases between them. Germline V lookup: CDR1 MGHDK, CDR2 SYGVNS.

This clone turned up a few times. The chain combines TRBV11-2 with TRBJ1-2; D uncertain. This CDR3 is 13 amino acids long. The germline CDR1 and CDR2 sequences are SGHAT and FQNNGV. V was pared by 3 bases and J by 5 bases, with 10 bases between. CDR3 loop: CASSFAGVYGYTF. For the CDR3, the DNA is TGTGCCAGCAGCTTCGCCGGGGTTTATGGCTACACCTTC.

The rearrangement links TRBV5-1 to TRBJ2-1; TRBD2 might be the D (5 bases). The CDR3 extends over 17 amino acids. The V end lost 1 base, the J end lost 0 bases, and 14 bases lay between the germline ends. Germline V gene data show CDR1 as SGHRS and CDR2 as YFSETQ. CDR3 bases: TGCGCCAGCAGCTTGAGGGTAGCGCGGAGCTCCTACAATGAGCAGTTCTTC. Its translation: CASSLRVARSSYNEQFF.

The sample holds one count of this clone. The gene calls are TRBV6-5 and TRBJ2-1; D remains unclear. CDR1 is MNHEY and CDR2 is SVGAGI in the germline V gene. There are 10 residues in the CDR3. Trimming removed 6 bases from V and 6 bases from J, with 3 bases in between. The CDR3 is CASSLNEQFF. The CDR3 DNA is TGTGCCAGCAGCCTCAATGAGCAGTTCTTC.

The chain is built from TRBV7-9 and TRBJ1-1, with TRBD1 matching 7 bases. With V trimmed by 1 base and J by 7 bases, 6 bases remained unmatched. Looked up from germline, CDR1 is SEHNR and CDR2 is FQNEAQ (reference sequence). The CDR3 contains 14 residues. DNA for the CDR3: TGTGCCAGCAGCTTAGGAGGGGGCCAGGGTGAAGCTTTCTTT. It is translated as CASSLGGGQGEAFF.

The chain joins TRBV12-3 or TRBV12-4 to TRBJ1-2; the match to TRBD1 covers 8 bases. This CDR3 is 13 amino acids long. The J segment lost 8 bases and the V segment lost 6 bases, leaving 8 bases of the junction unmatched. As DNA, the CDR3 is TGTGCCAGCAGCTCCCCAGGGGGCGGCGGCTACACCTTC. Its protein product is CASSSPGGGGYTF.

V is TRBV3-1 (or the pseudogene TRBV3-2) and J is TRBJ2-2, with a tentative D call TRBD1 (6 bases). This CDR3 spans 17 amino acids. Per the germline V gene, CDR1 is LGHDT and CDR2 is YNNKEL (reference sequence). V was shortened by 4 bases and J by 1 base, with 16 bases between the two germline ends. The CDR3 region has the DNA TGTGCCAGCAGCCTCAGGGGCCGGGCGCTGAACACCGGGGAGCTGTTTTTT. This sequence encodes CASSLRGRALNTGELFF.

This clone has only a few counts. V gene TRBV20-1 combines with J gene TRBJ1-2; D gene uncertain. This CDR3 is 11 amino acids long. V lost 6 bases, J lost 2 bases, and 7 bases lay in between. Looked up from germline, CDR1 is DFQATT and CDR2 is SNEGSKA (reference sequence). CDR3 in amino acids: CSARLNYGYTF. The DNA of the CDR3 is TGCAGTGCCCGACTGAACTATGGCTACACCTTC.

The chain combines TRBV24-1 with TRBJ1-2; 9 bases are shared with TRBD1. CDR3 length: 13 residues. The V gene end was trimmed by 8 bases and the J gene end by 4 bases; junction bases not matched to a gene: 4. Germline values: CDR1 KGHDR, CDR2 SFDVKD. CDR3 sequence (DNA): TGTGCCACCACGCCGGGACAGGGCTATGGCTACACCTTC. Translating gives CATTPGQGYGYTF.

This chain joins TRBV11-3 and TRBJ2-3; 8 bases line up with TRBD1. The CDR3 sequence is 16 residues long. Per the germline V gene, CDR1 is SGHNT and CDR2 is YENEEA. Unmatched junction bases numbered 4, after V lost 1 base and J lost 1 base. The chain's CDR3 is CASSLGQGSGTDTQYF. The CDR3 coding sequence is TGTGCCAGCAGCTTAGGACAGGGGAGCGGCACAGATACGCAGTATTTT. The full variable domain, completed using reference TRBV11-3 and TRBJ2-3, is EAGVVQSPRYKIIEKKQPVAFWCNPISGHNTLYWYLQNLGQGPELLIRYENEEAVDDSQLPKDRFSAERLKGVDSTLKIQPAELGDSAVYLCASSLGQGSGTDTQYFGPGTRLTVL.